This TCR beta chain was profiled in a study of cytomegalovirus exposure and HLA in healthy donors. 13 Jbeta primers and 60 Vbeta primers were used for the PCR. Using immunoSEQ multiplex PCR, the repertoire was profiled, and TCRdb retains in-frame clones only, with some absent. The table includes around 250,000 clones, around 81% detected once. This CDR3 region has 15 residues. J gave up 7 bases and V 6 bases, and 7 bases lay outside the gene matches. The germline V gene has CDR1 SNHLY and CDR2 FYNNEI. Turning to this clone: As yet, its antigen is unknown.

Study-level findings and limits: Fewer N-insertions (relative to the roughly 630-donor mean) were reportedly seen in an Asian-associated ancestry cluster in a later analysis. In an earlier analysis, most TCR beta V segments were productive about 87% or about 30% of the time.

This receptor was obtained from a woman aged 55 to 70 in good health and CMV-seropositive. The sample was PBMCs. V and J are TRBV2 and TRBJ2-1, with 12 nucleotides matching TRBD2. The CDR3 sequence is CASRPTSGGQNEQFF. Written as DNA, the CDR3 is TGTGCCAGCAGACCGACTAGCGGGGGTCAGAATGAGCAGTTCTTC.